This T cell receptor beta chain was captured by sequencing in a study of CD8+ T cells in alopecia areata. The study sorted pooled cutaneous lymph node cells by CD4, CD8alpha, NKG2D, NKG2ACE and other markers. This clone turned up a few times. Gene names refer to mouse genes. The read finishes 4 residues shy of the CDR3 end, and the germline J gene is used to complete it. Different DNA sequences within this sample yield the same CDR3. The sequencing template was cDNA reverse transcribed from extracted RNA. Some clones are missing from TCRdb's copy, which holds only in-frame ones; the method was immunoSEQ multiplex PCR. There are about 300,000 clones in the sample, none observed a single time. CDR3 length equals 14 residues. V trimming: 3 bases; J trimming: 2 bases; junction bases outside the gene matches: 1. The V gene's germline CDR1 is NSHNY and CDR2 SYGAGN.

V is TRBV13-1 and J is TRBJ2-5; TRBD2 matches 9 bases. This TCR came from a C3H/HeJ mouse with alopecia areata. Strain haplotype (MHC): H2-k. Sequenced material: CD4+ T cells sorted from a lymph node. CDR3 in amino acids: CASSATGGQDTQYF. The part of the CDR3 DNA that was read is TGTGCCAGCAGTGCGACTGGGGGCCAAGAC.